The T cell receptor (beta chain) under discussion was sequenced for a study of blood T cell repertoires in COVID-19. Produced via immunoSEQ multiplex PCR; TCRdb's table is partial and in-frame only. The sample includes about 200,000 clones, more than 65% seen only once; the top ten take roughly 7.9%. The CDR3 loop spans 15 amino acids. Looked up from germline, CDR1 is SNHLY and CDR2 is FYNNEI. V was shortened by 5 bases and J by 5 bases, with 16 bases between the two germline ends. The sequenced material came from peripheral blood. This chain uses TRBV2 with TRBJ1-5; no clear D gene. The clonotype was recovered from an elderly woman with acute or convalescent COVID-19. The CDR3 DNA sequence: TGTGCCAGCAGTCCCTCACTCATAGTGGATCAGCCCCAGCATTTT. It codes for CASSPSLIVDQPQHF.